The source of this TCR beta chain is a study of T cells after yellow fever vaccination. TCRdb reprocessed the 5' RACE reads with MiXCR, giving one entry per CDR3 protein. The table lists approximately 70,000 distinct CDR3 sequences, roughly 7% of them singletons, with over 25% in the top ten. This CDR3 contains 15 residues. The germline V and J ends were trimmed by 5 bases and 6 bases, with 16 bases remaining between them. The germline CDR1 and CDR2 sequences are MNHEY and SVGAGI. J is TRBJ2-2 and V is TRBV6-5; D assignment may be TRBD1 or TRBD2 (5 bases each). The clonotype comes from a young man who received the YFV17D yellow fever vaccine. The source was CD8+ T cells sorted from PBMCs, collected 10 days after the first yellow fever vaccination. This chain's CDR3 is CASSNGKGRAGELFF. The CDR3 DNA follows: TGTGCCAGCAGTAACGGAAAGGGGCGGGCCGGGGAGCTGTTTTTT.